The clone carrying this T cell receptor (beta chain) was counted at least ten times. Through Arm-PCR of CDR3 regions and iRepertoire HTBI primers, TCR beta libraries were built. Each CDR3 protein gets one entry after TCRdb re-called the multiplex PCR reads with MiXCR. The sample carries a few hundred thousand distinct CDR3 sequences, approximately 18% recorded once. The source of the sample is a study of regulatory T cells in long-lasting Graves disease. The CDR3 consists of 16 residues. Deletions cut 7 bases from V and 2 bases from J, with 15 bases between. Germline V gives CDR1 SNHLY, CDR2 FYNNEI. Time point meaning: newly diagnosed GD, antithyroid drugs for less than 3 months. TCR sequences were obtained from RNA taken from PBMCs. Another study also made use of these data, one on T cells in Graves' hyperthyroidism and ophthalmopathy.

The receptor was isolated from a woman younger than 45 with Graves disease. The sample consisted of peripheral blood mononuclear cells (PBMCs), taken at new diagnosis, from a patient treated with antithyroid drugs. The chain is built from TRBV2 and TRBJ2-6; maybe TRBD2 (5 bases). The chain's CDR3 is CASTGENSPGANVLTF. The CDR3 DNA sequence: TGTGCCAGCACTGGGGAGAACAGTCCTGGGGCCAACGTCCTGACTTTC.